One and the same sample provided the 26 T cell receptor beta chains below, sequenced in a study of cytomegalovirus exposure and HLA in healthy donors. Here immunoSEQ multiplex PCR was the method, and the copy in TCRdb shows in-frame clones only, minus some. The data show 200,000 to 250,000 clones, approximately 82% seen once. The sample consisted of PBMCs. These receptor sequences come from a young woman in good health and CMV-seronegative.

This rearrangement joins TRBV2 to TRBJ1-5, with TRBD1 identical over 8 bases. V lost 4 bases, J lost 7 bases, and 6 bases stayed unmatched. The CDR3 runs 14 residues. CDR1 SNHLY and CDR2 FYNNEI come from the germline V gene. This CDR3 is CASSAGQGGQPQHF. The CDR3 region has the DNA TGTGCCAGCAGTGCTGGACAGGGCGGACAGCCCCAGCATTTT.

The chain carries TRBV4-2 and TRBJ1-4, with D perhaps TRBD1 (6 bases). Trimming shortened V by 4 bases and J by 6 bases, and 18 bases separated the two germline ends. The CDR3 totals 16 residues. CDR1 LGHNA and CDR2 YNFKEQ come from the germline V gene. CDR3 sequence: CASSLSVQGKDEKLFF. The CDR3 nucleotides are TGTGCCAGCAGCCTATCGGTTCAGGGGAAGGATGAAAAACTGTTTTTT.

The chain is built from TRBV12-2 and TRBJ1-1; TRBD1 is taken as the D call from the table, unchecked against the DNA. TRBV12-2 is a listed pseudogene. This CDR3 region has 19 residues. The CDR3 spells CASRFRDRVWGPMNTEAFF. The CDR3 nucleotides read TGTGCAAGTCGCTTTCGGGACAGGGTATGGGGCCCCATGAACACTGAAGCTTTCTTT.

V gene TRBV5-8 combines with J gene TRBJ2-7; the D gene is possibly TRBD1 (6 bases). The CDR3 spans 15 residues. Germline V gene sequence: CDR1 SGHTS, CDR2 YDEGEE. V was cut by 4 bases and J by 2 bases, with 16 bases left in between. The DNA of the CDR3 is TGTGCCAGCAGCCGAATCCGGGACATCGCCTACGAGCAGTACTTC. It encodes CASSRIRDIAYEQYF. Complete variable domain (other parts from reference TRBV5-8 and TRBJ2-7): EAGVTQSPTHLIKTRGQQATLRCSPISGHTSVYWYQQALGLGLQFLLWYDEGEERNRGNFPPRFSGRQFPNYSSELNVNALELEDSALYLCASSRIRDIAYEQYFGPGTRLTVT.

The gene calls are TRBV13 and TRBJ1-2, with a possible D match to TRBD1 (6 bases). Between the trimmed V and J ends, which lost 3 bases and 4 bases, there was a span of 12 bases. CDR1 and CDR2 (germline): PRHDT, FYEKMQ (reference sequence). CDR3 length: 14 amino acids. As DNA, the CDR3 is TGTGCCAGCAGCTTTTTAGGGGGAATCTATGGCTACACCTTC. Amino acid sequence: CASSFLGGIYGYTF. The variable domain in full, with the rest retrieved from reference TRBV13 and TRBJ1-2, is AAGVIQSPRHLIKEKRETATLKCYPIPRHDTVYWYQQGPGQDPQFLISFYEKMQSDKGSIPDRFSAQQFSDYHSELNMSSLELGDSALYFCASSFLGGIYGYTFGSGTRLTVV.

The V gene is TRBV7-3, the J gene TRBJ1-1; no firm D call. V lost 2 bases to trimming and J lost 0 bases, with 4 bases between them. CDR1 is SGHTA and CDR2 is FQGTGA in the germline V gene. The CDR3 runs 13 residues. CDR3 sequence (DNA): TGTGCCAGCAGCTTAGTCGTGAACACTGAAGCTTTCTTT. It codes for CASSLVVNTEAFF.

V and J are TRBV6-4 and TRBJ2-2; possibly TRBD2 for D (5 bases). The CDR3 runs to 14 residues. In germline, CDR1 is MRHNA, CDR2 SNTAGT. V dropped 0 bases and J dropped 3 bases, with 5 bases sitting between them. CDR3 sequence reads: CASSDSGDTGELFF. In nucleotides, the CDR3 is TGTGCCAGCAGTGACTCCGGGGACACCGGGGAGCTGTTTTTT.

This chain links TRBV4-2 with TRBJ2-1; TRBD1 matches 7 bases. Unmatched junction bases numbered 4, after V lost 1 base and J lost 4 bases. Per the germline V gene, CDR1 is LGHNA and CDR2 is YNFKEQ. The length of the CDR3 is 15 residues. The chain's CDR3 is CASSQGGGRYNEQFF. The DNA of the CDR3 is TGTGCCAGCAGCCAAGGAGGGGGCAGGTACAATGAGCAGTTCTTC.

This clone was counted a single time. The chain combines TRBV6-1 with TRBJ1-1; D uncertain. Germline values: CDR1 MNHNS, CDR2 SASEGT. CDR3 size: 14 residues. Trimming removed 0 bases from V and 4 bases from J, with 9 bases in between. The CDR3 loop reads CASSEASKSTEAFF. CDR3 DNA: TGTGCCAGCAGTGAAGCTAGTAAGTCCACTGAAGCTTTCTTT.

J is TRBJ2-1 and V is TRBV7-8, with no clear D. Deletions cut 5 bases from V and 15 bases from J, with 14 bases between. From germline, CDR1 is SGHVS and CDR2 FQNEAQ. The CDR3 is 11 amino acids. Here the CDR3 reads CASSRYYKPFF. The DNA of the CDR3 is TGTGCCAGCAGCCGCTACTACAAACCGTTCTTC.

Here the CDR3 reads CASSRTERNNEQFF. The CDR3 bases are TGCGCCAGCAGCCGGACAGAGAGAAACAATGAGCAGTTCTTC. The V gene is TRBV4-1, the J gene TRBJ2-1; a possible D gene is TRBD1 (6 bases). Germline V lookup: CDR1 MGHRA, CDR2 YSYEKL. The CDR3 consists of 14 residues. Trimming left V 4 bases short and J 5 bases short, with 12 bases between.

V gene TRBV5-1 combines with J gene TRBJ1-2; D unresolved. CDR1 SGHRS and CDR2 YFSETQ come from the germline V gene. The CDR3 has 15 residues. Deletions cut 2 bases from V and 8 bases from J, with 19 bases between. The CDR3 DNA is TGCGCCAGCAGCTTTTTTAACAGATACCGTTGGGGCTACACCTTC. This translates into CASSFFNRYRWGYTF.

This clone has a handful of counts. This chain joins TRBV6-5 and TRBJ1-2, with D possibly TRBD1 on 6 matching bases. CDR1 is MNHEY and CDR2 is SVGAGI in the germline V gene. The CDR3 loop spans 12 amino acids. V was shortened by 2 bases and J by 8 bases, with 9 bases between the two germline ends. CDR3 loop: CASSYGTGGYTF. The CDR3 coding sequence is TGTGCCAGCAGTTACGGAACAGGGGGCTACACCTTC.

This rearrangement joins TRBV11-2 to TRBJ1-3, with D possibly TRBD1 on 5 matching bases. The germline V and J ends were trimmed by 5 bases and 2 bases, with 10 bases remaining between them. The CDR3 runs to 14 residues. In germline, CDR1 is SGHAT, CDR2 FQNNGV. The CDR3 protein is CASSVGTAGNTIYF. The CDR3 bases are TGTGCCAGCAGCGTCGGGACGGCTGGAAACACCATATATTTT.

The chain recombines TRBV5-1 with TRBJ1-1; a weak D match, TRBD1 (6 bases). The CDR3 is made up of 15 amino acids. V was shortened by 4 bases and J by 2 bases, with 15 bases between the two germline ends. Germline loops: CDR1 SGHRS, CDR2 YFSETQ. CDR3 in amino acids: CASSSGGQTNTEAFF. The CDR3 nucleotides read TGCGCCAGCAGCAGCGGAGGACAGACCAACACTGAAGCTTTCTTT.

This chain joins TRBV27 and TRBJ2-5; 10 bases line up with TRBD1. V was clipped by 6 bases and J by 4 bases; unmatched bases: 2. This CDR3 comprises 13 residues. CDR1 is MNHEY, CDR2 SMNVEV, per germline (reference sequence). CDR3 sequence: CASRTGGLETQYF. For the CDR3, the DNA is TGTGCCAGCAGGACAGGGGGCTTAGAGACCCAGTACTTC.

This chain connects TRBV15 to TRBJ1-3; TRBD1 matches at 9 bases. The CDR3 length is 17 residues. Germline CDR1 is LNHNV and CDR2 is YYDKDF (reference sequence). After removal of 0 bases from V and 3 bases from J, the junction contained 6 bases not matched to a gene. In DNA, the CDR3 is TGTGCCACCAGCAGAGATTTGTGGGGACAGGGTGGAAACACCATATATTTT. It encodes CATSRDLWGQGGNTIYF.

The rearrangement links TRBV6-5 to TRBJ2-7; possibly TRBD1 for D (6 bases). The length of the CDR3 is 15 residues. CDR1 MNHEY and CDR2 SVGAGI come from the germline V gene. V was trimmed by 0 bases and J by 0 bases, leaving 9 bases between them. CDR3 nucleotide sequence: TGTGCCAGCAGTTACTCTCTGGACAGCTCCTACGAGCAGTACTTC. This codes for CASSYSLDSSYEQYF.

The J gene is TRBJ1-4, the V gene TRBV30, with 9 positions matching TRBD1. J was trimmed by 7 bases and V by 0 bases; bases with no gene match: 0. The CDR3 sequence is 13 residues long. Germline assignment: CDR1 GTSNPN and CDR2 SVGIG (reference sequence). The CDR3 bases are TGTGCCTGGAGTGTGGGACAGGGTGAAAAACTGTTTTTT. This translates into CAWSVGQGEKLFF.

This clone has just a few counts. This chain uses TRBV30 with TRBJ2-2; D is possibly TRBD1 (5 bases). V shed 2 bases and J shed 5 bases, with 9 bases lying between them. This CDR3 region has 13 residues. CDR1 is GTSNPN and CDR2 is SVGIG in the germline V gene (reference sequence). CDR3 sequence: CAWSPRVTGELFF. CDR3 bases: TGTGCCTGGAGTCCCAGGGTTACCGGGGAGCTGTTTTTT.

CDR3 loop: CATSILGELFF. In DNA form, the CDR3 reads TGTGCCACCAGCATCCTAGGGGAGCTGTTTTTT. This rearrangement joins TRBV15 to TRBJ2-2; D remains unclear. The CDR3 contains 11 residues. Germline lookup yields CDR1 LNHNV and CDR2 YYDKDF (reference sequence). V lost 4 bases and J lost 8, with 5 bases in between.

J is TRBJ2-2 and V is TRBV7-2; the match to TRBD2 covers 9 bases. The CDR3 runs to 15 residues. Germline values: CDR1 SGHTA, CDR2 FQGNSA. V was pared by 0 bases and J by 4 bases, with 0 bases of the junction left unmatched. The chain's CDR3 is CASSLASGGTGELFF. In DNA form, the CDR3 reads TGTGCCAGCAGCTTAGCTAGCGGGGGCACCGGGGAGCTGTTTTTT.

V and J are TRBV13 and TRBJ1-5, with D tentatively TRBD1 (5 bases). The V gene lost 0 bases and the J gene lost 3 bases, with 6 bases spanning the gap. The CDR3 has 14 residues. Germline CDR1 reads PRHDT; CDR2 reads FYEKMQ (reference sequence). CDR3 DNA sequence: TGTGCCAGCAGCTTAGGGGACATCAATCAGCCCCAGCATTTT. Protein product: CASSLGDINQPQHF.

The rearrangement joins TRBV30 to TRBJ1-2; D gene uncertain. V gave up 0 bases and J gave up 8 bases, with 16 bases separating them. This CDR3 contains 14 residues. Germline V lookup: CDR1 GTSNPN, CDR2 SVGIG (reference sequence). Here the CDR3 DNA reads TGTGCCTGGAGTGTACTAGGCCCGGCCCAGGGCTACACCTTC. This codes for CAWSVLGPAQGYTF.

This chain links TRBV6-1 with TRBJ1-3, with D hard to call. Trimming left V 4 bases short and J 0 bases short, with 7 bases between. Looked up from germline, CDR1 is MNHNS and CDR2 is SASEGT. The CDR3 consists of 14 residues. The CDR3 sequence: CASSAPSSGNTIYF. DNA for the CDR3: TGTGCCAGCAGTGCCCCGAGCTCTGGAAACACCATATATTTT.

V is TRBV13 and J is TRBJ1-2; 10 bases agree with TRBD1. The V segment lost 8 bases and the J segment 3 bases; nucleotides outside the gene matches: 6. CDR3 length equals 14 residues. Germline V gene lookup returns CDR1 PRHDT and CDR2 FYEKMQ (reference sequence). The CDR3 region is CASSGQGYDYGYTF. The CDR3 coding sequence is TGTGCCAGCTCGGGACAGGGGTACGACTATGGCTACACCTTC.